This T cell receptor (beta chain) was recorded in a study of blood T cell repertoires in COVID-19. Whole-study context: Sites in the United States, Italy and Spain provided acute and convalescent COVID-19 samples. The cDNA or gDNA used as material had been derived from T cells, B-cell-depleted T cells, or PBMCs.

The CDR3 runs 14 residues. The germline V gene encodes CDR1 MDHEN and CDR2 SYDVKM. V lost 6 bases and J 4 bases, leaving 15 bases between the germline ends. Authors' methods: Amplified reference gene primers provided the basis for estimating nucleated cell counts. Measured with immunoSEQ multiplex PCR; TCRdb has only the in-frame clones, and not every one. V, J and clone size reflect that table, while D and trimming were determined from the DNA. This table has approximately 300,000 clones, 88% appearing once. Comments on this clone: This specimen includes other DNA sequences encoding the same CDR3.

The sequenced material came from peripheral blood. The sequence was obtained from a woman in her 50s with active or convalescent COVID-19. The V call is TRBV28, the J call TRBJ1-1; the D gene is possibly TRBD1 (6 bases). CDR3 amino acids: CASSLGGAGTEAFF. DNA for the CDR3: TGTGCCAGCAGCCTAGGGGGGGCAGGCACTGAAGCTTTCTTT.